These T cell receptor beta chains were read from a single sample in a study of graft-versus-host responses after intestinal transplantation. Assay: immunoSEQ multiplex PCR; the TCRdb copy retains only in-frame clones and omits some. The table includes about 98,000 clones, roughly 83% detected once. Sequences were derived from PBMCs, sampled 255 days after intestinal transplant. Receptors were obtained from a human patient who received an intestinal transplant, so some T cells may come from the graft donor. Both conserved end residues are trimmed from each CDR3.

TRBV11-2	TRBJ1-1	ASSWGGNTEAF
TRBV5-6	TRBJ1-5	ASRQTQPQH
TRBV7-2	.	ASSPRASSYEQY
TRBV18	TRBJ1-5	ASSPTGRADQPQH
TRBV29-1	TRBJ1-4	SVGGTSGSNEKLF
TRBV5-6	TRBJ2-3	ASSLRVSTDTQY
TRBV12-5	TRBJ2-1	ASGLGTGGYDEQF
TRBV2	TRBJ2-1	ASRVIDLPSDEQF
TRBV10-2	TRBJ2-7	ASDDKGFLQDEQY
TRBV28	TRBJ1-6	ASTPVGGTGASWNSPLH
TRBV6-5	TRBJ2-1	ASRSGGGRFNEQF
TRBV13	TRBJ2-5	ASSLGRRGETQY
TRBV7-2	TRBJ1-1	ASSPDRDTEAF
TRBV6-6	TRBJ2-1	ASRSQLAGALNEQF
TRBV13	TRBJ2-6	ASSLRTAGANVLT
TRBV1	TRBJ2-2	TSSQTGTSGRAPPPGELF
TRBV27	TRBJ2-1	ASSIIASSYNEQF
TRBV5-1	TRBJ2-1	ASSLWSGTYNEQF
TRBV15	TRBJ1-1	ATSRTLSLDLNTEAF
TRBV5-4	TRBJ1-2	ASSLDRGGGYT
TRBV5-1	TRBJ2-1	ASSLRQGGSNEQF